These T cell receptor beta chains were read from a single sample in a study of blood T cells in healthy people across ages. TCRdb reprocessed the 5' RACE reads via MiXCR and lists one record per CDR3 protein. Among 800,000 or so distinct CDR3 sequences listed, 20% to 25% were seen once. The sample was also reused in another study, on T cells of mothers and their children.

Sequenced input: blood. The receptors were gathered from a boy aged 5 to 17 in good health. Both conserved end residues are part of each CDR3. A D gene is named only where the DNA matches it firmly. Some rows mark clone size as missing; the rest say once, few, many or name a class of expanded clone.

J gene	clone size	D gene	V gene	CDR3 protein	CDR3 DNA
TRBJ2-1	few	.	TRBV29-1	CSVEKASGDHNEQFF	TGCAGCGTTGAAAAGGCCTCGGGGGACCACAATGAGCAGTTCTTC
TRBJ2-7	.	.	TRBV28	CASRRDRSSYEQYF	TGTGCCAGCAGGAGGGACCGGAGCTCCTACGAGCAGTACTTC
TRBJ2-3	.	.	TRBV7-2	CAGSSQGSDTQYF	TGTGCCGGCAGCTCACAGGGTTCAGATACGCAGTATTTT
TRBJ2-5	.	.	TRBV28	CASEGQGSLWETQYF	TGTGCCAGCGAGGGGCAGGGCTCCTTGTGGGAGACCCAGTACTTC
TRBJ2-7	once	.	TRBV7-2	CASSPRQLTLRGEQYF	TGTGCCAGCAGCCCACGACAGTTGACCCTCCGAGGGGAGCAGTACTTC
TRBJ1-2	.	TRBD1	TRBV7-3	CASSLRGGQGIPYGYTF	TGTGCCAGCAGCTTAAGGGGGGGACAGGGGATCCCCTATGGCTACACCTTC
TRBJ2-5	.	.	TRBV6-2/TRBV6-3	CASSLLWAETQYF	TGTGCCAGCAGCCTCCTCTGGGCAGAGACCCAGTACTTC
TRBJ2-3	few	.	TRBV7-2	CASSYEPGTDTQYF	TGTGCCAGCAGCTACGAGCCGGGCACAGATACGCAGTATTTT
TRBJ2-2	few	.	TRBV29-1	CSVAPGRTGELFF	TGCAGCGTTGCTCCAGGGCGGACCGGGGAGCTGTTTTTT
TRBJ1-6	.	.	TRBV12-3/TRBV12-4	CASSPRAQGNSPLHF	TGTGCCAGCAGTCCACGGGCCCAGGGCAATTCACCCCTCCACTTT
TRBJ1-1	.	.	TRBV10-3	CAISAGTSSNTEAFF	TGTGCCATCAGTGCAGGGACATCCAGTAACACTGAAGCTTTCTTT
TRBJ1-2	few	TRBD1	TRBV9	CASSALDRGQGYTF	TGTGCCAGCAGCGCCTTGGACAGGGGGCAAGGCTACACCTTC
TRBJ2-4	.	.	TRBV29-1	CSVYLRDWVVCIQYF	TGCAGCGTCTACCTCCGGGACTGGGTGGTTTGCATTCAGTACTTC
TRBJ2-1	.	.	TRBV13	CASSQQQLREQFF	TGTGCCAGCAGCCAACAACAACTTCGTGAGCAGTTCTTC
TRBJ2-5	.	.	TRBV27	CASSFSGALDVETQYF	TGTGCCAGCAGTTTTTCCGGGGCCCTCGACGTAGAGACCCAGTACTTC
TRBJ2-3	.	TRBD2	TRBV7-2	CASSRTSAIGDTQYF	TGTGCCAGCAGCCGTACTAGCGCTATAGGGGATACGCAGTATTTT
TRBJ2-5	few	TRBD1	TRBV29-1	CSVELADRGRETQYF	TGCAGCGTTGAACTTGCGGACAGGGGGCGAGAGACCCAGTACTTC
TRBJ2-7	few	.	TRBV27	CASSLSNQYEQYF	TGTGCCAGCAGTTTATCGAACCAATACGAGCAGTACTTC
TRBJ2-3	few	.	TRBV15	CATGIGGSTDTQYF	TGTGCCACCGGTATAGGGGGAAGCACAGATACGCAGTATTTT
TRBJ1-3	.	.	TRBV5-1	CASRSGTSGNTIYF	TGCGCCAGCAGGAGCGGTACCTCTGGAAACACCATATATTTT
TRBJ1-5	.	.	TRBV2	CASSPGAQPQHF	TGTGCCAGCAGTCCGGGGGCACAGCCCCAGCATTTT
TRBJ2-1	.	.	TRBV20-1	CSAHLPQGRVAEGSYNEQFF	TGCAGTGCTCACCTACCACAGGGAAGGGTAGCGGAGGGCTCCTACAATGAGCAGTTCTTC
TRBJ1-1	.	.	TRBV5-1	CASSVTGLDTEAFF	TGCGCCAGCAGCGTTACAGGGTTGGACACTGAAGCTTTCTTT
TRBJ1-1	few	.	TRBV4-3	CASSQTGHMNTEAFF	TGCGCCAGCAGCCAAACTGGACACATGAACACTGAAGCTTTCTTT
TRBJ1-1	.	.	TRBV6-1	CASSEGAGRQEAFF	TGTGCCAGCAGTGAAGGGGCGGGCCGCCAAGAAGCTTTCTTT
TRBJ2-7	.	.	TRBV20-1	CSARDRETVSYEQYF	TGCAGCGCTAGAGATCGTGAGACAGTATCCTACGAGCAGTACTTC
TRBJ2-7	.	.	TRBV27	CASTRAGSNEQYF	TGTGCCAGCACCAGGGCGGGATCCAACGAGCAGTACTTC
TRBJ2-5	.	.	TRBV5-1	CASSPQTDPSLEQYF	TGCGCCAGCAGCCCCCAGACGGATCCCTCTTTGGAGCAGTACTTC
TRBJ2-1	few	.	TRBV28	CASSLVVSVNEQFF	TGTGCCAGCAGTTTAGTGGTCAGCGTCAATGAGCAGTTCTTC
TRBJ1-1	.	TRBD1	TRBV5-1	CASSAAGTGGAKAFF	TGCGCCAGCAGCGCTGCCGGGACAGGGGGCGCAAAGGCTTTCTTT
TRBJ2-5	.	.	TRBV14	CASSQDRRPQTQYF	TGTGCCAGCAGCCAAGATCGCCGGCCGCAGACCCAGTACTTC
TRBJ2-1	few	TRBD2	TRBV15	CATSRRLAGYNEQFF	TGTGCCACCAGCAGGAGACTAGCGGGGTACAATGAGCAGTTCTTC
TRBJ2-5	once	TRBD1	TRBV20-1	CSARGQGGSETQYF	TGCAGTGCCCGGGGACAGGGGGGTAGTGAGACCCAGTACTTC
TRBJ2-7	few	TRBD1	TRBV6-2/TRBV6-3	CASRQGGRLGSYEQYF	TGTGCCAGCAGACAGGGGGGCCGACTTGGGTCCTACGAGCAGTACTTC
TRBJ1-1	.	TRBD1	TRBV11-2	CASSRGGTGNTEALF	TGTGCCAGCAGCCGGGGTGGGACAGGGAACACTGAAGCTCTCTTT